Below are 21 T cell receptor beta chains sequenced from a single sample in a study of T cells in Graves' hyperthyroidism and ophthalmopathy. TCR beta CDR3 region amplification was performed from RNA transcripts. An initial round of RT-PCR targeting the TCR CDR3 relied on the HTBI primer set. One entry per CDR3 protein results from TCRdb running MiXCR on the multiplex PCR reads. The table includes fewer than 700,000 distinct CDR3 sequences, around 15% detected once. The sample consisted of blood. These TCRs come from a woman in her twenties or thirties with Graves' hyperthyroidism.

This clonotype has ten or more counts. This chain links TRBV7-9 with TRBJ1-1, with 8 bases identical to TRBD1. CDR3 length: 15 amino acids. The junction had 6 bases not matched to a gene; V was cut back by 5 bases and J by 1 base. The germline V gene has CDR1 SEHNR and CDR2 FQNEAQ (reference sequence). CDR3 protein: CASSPRTGWNTEAFF. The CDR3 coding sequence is TGTGCCAGCAGCCCAAGGACAGGGTGGAACACTGAAGCTTTCTTT.

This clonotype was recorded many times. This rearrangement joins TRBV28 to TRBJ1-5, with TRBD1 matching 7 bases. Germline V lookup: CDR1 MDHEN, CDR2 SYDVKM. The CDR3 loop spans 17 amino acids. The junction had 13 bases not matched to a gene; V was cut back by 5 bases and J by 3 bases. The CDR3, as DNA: TGTGCCAGCAGTCAAGGTTGGAAGACAGGGCCCAATCAGCCCCAGCATTTT. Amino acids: CASSQGWKTGPNQPQHF.

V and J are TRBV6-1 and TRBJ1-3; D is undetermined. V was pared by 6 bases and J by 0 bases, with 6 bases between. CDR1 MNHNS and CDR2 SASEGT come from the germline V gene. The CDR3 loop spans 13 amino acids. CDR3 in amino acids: CASRKYSGNTIYF. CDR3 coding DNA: TGTGCCAGCAGAAAATACTCTGGAAACACCATATATTTT.

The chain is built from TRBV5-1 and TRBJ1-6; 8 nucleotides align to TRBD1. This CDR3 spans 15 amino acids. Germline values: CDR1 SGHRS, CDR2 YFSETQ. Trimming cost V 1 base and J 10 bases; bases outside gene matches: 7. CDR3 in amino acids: CASSLSPGGESPLHF. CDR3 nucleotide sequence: TGCGCCAGCAGCTTGAGCCCAGGGGGCGAATCACCCCTCCACTTT.

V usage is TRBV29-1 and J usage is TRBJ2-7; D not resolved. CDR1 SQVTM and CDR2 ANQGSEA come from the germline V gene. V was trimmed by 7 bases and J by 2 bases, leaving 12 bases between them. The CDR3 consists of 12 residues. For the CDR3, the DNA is TGCAGCGCTCGCCTCTTGCCCTACGAGCAGTACTTC. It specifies CSARLLPYEQYF.

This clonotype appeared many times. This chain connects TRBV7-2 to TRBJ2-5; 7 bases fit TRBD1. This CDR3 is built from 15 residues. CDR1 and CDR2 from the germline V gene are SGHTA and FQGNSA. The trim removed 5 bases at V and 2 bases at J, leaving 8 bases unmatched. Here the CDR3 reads CASSPGTVQQETQYF. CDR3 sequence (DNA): TGTGCCAGCAGCCCTGGGACAGTGCAGCAAGAGACCCAGTACTTC.

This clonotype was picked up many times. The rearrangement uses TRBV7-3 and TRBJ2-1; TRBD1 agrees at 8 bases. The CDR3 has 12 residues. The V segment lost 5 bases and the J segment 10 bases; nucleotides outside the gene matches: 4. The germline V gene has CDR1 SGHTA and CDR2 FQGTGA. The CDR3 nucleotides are TGTGCCAGCAGCACCGGGACAGGAGAGCAGTTCTTC. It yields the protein CASSTGTGEQFF.

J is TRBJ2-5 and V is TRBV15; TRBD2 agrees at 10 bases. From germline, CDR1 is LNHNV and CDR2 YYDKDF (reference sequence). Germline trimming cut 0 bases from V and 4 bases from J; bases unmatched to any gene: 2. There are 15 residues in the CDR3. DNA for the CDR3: TGTGCCACCAGCAGAGATTTAGCGGGAGGAGAGACCCAGTACTTC. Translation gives CATSRDLAGGETQYF.

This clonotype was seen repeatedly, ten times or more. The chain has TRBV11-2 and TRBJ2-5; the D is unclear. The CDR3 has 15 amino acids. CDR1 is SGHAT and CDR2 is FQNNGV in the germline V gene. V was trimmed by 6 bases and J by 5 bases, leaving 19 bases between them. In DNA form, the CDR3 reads TGTGCCAGCAGTCTCTCGGTAGGGTACGCTGAGACCCAGTACTTC. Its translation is CASSLSVGYAETQYF.

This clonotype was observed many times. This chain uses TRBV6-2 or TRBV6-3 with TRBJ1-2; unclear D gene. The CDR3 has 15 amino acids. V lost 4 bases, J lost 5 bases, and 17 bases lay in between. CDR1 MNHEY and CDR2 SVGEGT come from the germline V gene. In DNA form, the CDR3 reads TGTGCCAGCAGTTTCAACCTCCACGCCGAGTATGGCTACACCTTC. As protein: CASSFNLHAEYGYTF.

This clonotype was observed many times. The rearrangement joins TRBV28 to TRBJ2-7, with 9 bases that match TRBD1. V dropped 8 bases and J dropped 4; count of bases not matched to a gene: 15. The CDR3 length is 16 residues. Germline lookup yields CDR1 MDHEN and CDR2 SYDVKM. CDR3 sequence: CASRNPGQGSRYEQYF. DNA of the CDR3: TGTGCCAGCCGGAATCCGGGACAGGGCTCCCGGTACGAGCAGTACTTC.

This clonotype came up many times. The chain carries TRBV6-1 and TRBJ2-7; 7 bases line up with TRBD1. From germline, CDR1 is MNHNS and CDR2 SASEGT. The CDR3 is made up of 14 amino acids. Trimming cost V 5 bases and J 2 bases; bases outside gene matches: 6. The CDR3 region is CASSPGQAAYEQYF. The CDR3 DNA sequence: TGTGCCAGCAGTCCAGGACAGGCCGCCTACGAGCAGTACTTC.

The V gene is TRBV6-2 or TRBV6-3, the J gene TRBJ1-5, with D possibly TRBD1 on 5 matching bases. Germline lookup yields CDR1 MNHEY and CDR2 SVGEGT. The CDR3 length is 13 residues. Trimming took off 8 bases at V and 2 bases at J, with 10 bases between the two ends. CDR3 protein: CASWGGGNQPQHF. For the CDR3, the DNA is TGTGCCAGCTGGGGGGGTGGCAATCAGCCCCAGCATTTT.

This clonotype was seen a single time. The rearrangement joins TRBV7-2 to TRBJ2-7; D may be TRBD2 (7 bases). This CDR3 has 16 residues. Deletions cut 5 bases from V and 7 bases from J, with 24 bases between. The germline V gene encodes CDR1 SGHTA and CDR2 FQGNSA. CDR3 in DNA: TGTGCCAGCAGCCAAGATGGTGGGAGGGGGTCTGTAGAGCAGTACTTC. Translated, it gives CASSQDGGRGSVEQYF.

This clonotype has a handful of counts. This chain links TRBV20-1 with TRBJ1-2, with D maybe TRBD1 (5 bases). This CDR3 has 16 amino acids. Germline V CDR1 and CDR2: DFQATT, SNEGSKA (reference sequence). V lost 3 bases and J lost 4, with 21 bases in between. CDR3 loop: CSARGGSEFNPYGYTF. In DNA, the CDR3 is TGCAGTGCTAGGGGGGGGTCGGAGTTCAACCCCTATGGCTACACCTTC.

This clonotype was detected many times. The CDR3 sequence is CASSLDAGAGEQYF. The CDR3 region has the DNA TGTGCCAGCAGCTTAGACGCGGGAGCGGGCGAGCAGTACTTC. V is TRBV11-3 and J is TRBJ2-7, with 7 bases that match TRBD2. The CDR3 is made up of 14 amino acids. Trimming removed 0 bases from V and 6 bases from J; junction bases left unmatched: 5. CDR1 SGHNT and CDR2 YENEEA come from the germline V gene. Based on the CDR3 plus reference TRBV11-3 and TRBJ2-7, the full variable domain is EAGVVQSPRYKIIEKKQPVAFWCNPISGHNTLYWYLQNLGQGPELLIRYENEEAVDDSQLPKDRFSAERLKGVDSTLKIQPAELGDSAVYLCASSLDAGAGEQYFGPGTRLTVT.

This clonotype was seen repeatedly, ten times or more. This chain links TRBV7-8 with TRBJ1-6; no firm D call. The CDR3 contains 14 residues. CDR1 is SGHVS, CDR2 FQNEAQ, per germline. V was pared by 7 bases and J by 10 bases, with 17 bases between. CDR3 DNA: TGTGCCAGCACCGGGGTTGGGGTGGTATCACCCCTCCACTTT. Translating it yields CASTGVGVVSPLHF.

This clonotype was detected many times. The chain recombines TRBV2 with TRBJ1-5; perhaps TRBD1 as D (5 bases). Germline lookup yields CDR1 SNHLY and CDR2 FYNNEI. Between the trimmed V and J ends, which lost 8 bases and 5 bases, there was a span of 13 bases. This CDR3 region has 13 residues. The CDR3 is CASVWGRDQPQHF. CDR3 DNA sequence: TGTGCCAGCGTGTGGGGGAGGGATCAGCCCCAGCATTTT.

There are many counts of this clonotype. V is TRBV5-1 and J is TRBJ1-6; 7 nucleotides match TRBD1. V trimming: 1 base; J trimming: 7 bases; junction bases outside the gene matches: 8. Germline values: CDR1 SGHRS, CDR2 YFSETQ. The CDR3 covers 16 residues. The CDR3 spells CASSLSPGQFNSPLHF. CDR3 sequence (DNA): TGCGCCAGCAGCTTGTCTCCGGGACAGTTCAATTCACCCCTCCACTTT.

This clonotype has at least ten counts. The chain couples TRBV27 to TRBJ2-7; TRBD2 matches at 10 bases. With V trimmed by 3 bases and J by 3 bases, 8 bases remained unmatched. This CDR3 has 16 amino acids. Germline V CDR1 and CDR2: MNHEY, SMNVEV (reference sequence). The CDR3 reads CASSFSGLADGYEQYF. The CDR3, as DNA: TGTGCCAGCAGTTTCTCCGGACTAGCGGACGGCTACGAGCAGTACTTC.

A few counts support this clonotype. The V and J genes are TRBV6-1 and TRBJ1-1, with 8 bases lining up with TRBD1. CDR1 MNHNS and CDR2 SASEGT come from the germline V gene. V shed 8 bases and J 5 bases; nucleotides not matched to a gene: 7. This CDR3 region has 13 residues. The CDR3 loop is CASGGQVRTEAFF. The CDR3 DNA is TGTGCCAGCGGGGGACAGGTGAGGACTGAAGCTTTCTTT.